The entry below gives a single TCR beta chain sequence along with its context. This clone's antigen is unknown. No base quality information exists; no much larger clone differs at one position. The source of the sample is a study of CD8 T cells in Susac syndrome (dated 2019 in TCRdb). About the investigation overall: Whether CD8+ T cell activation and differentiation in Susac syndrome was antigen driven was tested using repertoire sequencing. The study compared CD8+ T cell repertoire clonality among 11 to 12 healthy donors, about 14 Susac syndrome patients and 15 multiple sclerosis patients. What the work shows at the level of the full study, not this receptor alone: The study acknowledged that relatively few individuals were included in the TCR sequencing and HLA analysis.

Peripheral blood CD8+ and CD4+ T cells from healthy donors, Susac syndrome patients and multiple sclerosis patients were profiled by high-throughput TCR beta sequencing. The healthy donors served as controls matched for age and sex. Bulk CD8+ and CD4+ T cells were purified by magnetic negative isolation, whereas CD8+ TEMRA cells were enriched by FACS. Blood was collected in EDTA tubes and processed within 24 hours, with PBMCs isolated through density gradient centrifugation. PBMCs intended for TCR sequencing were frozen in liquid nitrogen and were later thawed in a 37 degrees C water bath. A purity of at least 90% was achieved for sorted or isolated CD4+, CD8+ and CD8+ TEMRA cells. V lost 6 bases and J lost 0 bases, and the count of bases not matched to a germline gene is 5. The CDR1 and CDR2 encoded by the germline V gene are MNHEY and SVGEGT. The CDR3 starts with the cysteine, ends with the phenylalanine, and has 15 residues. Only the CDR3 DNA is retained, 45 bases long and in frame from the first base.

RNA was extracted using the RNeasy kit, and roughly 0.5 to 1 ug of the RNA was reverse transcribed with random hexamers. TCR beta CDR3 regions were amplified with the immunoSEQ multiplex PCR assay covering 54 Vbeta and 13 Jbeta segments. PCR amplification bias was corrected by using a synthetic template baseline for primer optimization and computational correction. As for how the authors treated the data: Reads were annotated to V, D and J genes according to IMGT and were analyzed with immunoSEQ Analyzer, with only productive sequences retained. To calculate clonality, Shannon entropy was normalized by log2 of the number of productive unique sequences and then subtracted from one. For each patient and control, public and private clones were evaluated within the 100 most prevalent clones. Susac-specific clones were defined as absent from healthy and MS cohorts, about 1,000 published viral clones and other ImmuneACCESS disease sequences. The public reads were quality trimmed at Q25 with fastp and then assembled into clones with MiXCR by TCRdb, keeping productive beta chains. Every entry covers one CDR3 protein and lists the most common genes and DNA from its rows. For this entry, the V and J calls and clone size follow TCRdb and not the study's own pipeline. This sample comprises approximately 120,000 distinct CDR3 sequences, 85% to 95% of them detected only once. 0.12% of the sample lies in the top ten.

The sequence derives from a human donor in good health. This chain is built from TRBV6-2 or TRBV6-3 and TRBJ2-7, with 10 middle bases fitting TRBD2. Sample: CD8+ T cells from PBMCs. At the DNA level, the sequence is TGTGCCAGCAGACGGACTAGCGGTTTCTCCTACGAGCAGTACTTC. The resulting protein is CASRRTSGFSYEQYF.